This entry lists 30 T cell receptor beta chains sequenced from one sample in a study of human T cells and chemical hapten exposure. This sample's time point: patch test 1, 2 weeks after DPC sensitization. Treatment noted: therapeutic diphenylcyclopropenone sensitization with weekly scalp DPC. One entry per CDR3 protein, called by TCRdb with MiXCR from the RACE reads. Of 95,000 to 150,000 distinct CDR3 sequences in the sample, roughly an eighth were seen once. The source material was whole blood, sampled in connection with sensitization to the hapten diphenylcyclopropenone (DPC). The receptors stem from a man younger than 35 with alopecia areata. Some clones in this sample may be carry-over from other donors' samples.

This clonotype was seen more than once but under ten times. The chain employs TRBV13 and TRBJ2-5; TRBD1 aligns across 7 bases. Germline CDR1 is PRHDT and CDR2 is FYEKMQ (reference sequence). V was clipped by 5 bases and J by 1 base; unmatched bases: 4. CDR3 size: 14 residues. CDR3 nucleotides: TGTGCCAGCAGCGAAAGGGACAGCCAAGAGACCCAGTACTTC. Translating gives CASSERDSQETQYF. Based on the CDR3 plus reference TRBV13 and TRBJ2-5, the full variable domain is AAGVIQSPRHLIKEKRETATLKCYPIPRHDTVYWYQQGPGQDPQFLISFYEKMQSDKGSIPDRFSAQQFSDYHSELNMSSLELGDSALYFCASSERDSQETQYFGPGTRLLVL.

This clonotype has a count of ten or more. CDR3 bases: TGTGCCAGCAGCCCGGGACACGGCATGAACACTGAAGCTTTCTTT. Translated, it gives CASSPGHGMNTEAFF. This chain links TRBV7-3 with TRBJ1-1; maybe TRBD1 (6 bases). Trimming stripped 5 bases from V and 0 bases from J, with 13 bases between. The CDR3 is made up of 15 amino acids. CDR1 and CDR2 from the germline V gene are SGHTA and FQGTGA.

This clonotype was counted only a few times. The chain has TRBV12-3 or TRBV12-4 and TRBJ1-4; TRBD1 aligns across 7 bases. V was pared by 1 base and J by 7 bases, with 6 bases of the junction left unmatched. CDR3 size: 15 residues. CDR3: CASSLVRGGGEKLFF. The CDR3 DNA is TGTGCCAGCAGTTTAGTAAGAGGGGGCGGTGAAAAACTGTTTTTT.

This chain connects TRBV15 to TRBJ1-3, with D perhaps matching TRBD1 (5 bases). CDR1 and CDR2 (germline): LNHNV, YYDKDF (reference sequence). With 5 bases removed from V and 3 bases from J, the gap between germline ends came to 8 bases. The CDR3 extends over 13 amino acids. The CDR3 DNA follows: TGTGCCACCAGCCGCAGGGTTGGAAACACCATATATTTT. This translates into CATSRRVGNTIYF.

This clonotype was detected a few times. The V and J genes are TRBV9 and TRBJ2-3; 10 bases are shared with TRBD2. V lost 3 bases, J lost 0 bases, and 10 bases stayed unmatched. This CDR3 contains 18 residues. CDR1 is SGDLS and CDR2 is YYNGEE in the germline V gene. The CDR3 nucleotides are TGTGCCAGCAGCGCCCTCTCAGCGGGGGGGCTCAGCACAGATACGCAGTATTTT. Translating it yields CASSALSAGGLSTDTQYF.

A few counts support this clonotype. The chain has TRBV7-9 and TRBJ1-2, with 7 bases that match TRBD1. CDR3 length: 14 amino acids. Per germline, CDR1 SEHNR and CDR2 FQNEAQ (reference sequence). The V segment lost 4 bases and the J segment 0 bases; nucleotides outside the gene matches: 2. The CDR3 region is CASSWGQTNYGYTF. The CDR3 bases are TGTGCCAGCAGCTGGGGACAGACTAACTATGGCTACACCTTC.

This clonotype has just one count. The chain carries TRBV4-3 and TRBJ2-2; unclear D gene. The CDR3 extends over 13 amino acids. CDR1 is LGHNA, CDR2 YSLEER, per germline. V was shortened by 3 bases and J by 6 bases, with 8 bases between the two germline ends. CDR3 in amino acids: CASSHGRSGELFF. Written as DNA, the CDR3 is TGCGCCAGCAGCCACGGACGGTCCGGGGAGCTGTTTTTT.

This chain joins TRBV4-1 and TRBJ1-1; no clear D. Germline values: CDR1 MGHRA, CDR2 YSYEKL. The CDR3 has 15 amino acids. V shed 1 base and J shed 1 base, with 10 bases lying between them. CDR3 residues: CASSQVPLPNTEAFF. In nucleotides, the CDR3 is TGCGCCAGCAGCCAAGTCCCCTTACCGAACACTGAAGCTTTCTTT.

The V and J genes are TRBV27 and TRBJ2-5, with a weak D call TRBD1 (6 bases). Trimming pared 5 bases from V and 3 bases from J, leaving 16 bases between. This CDR3 comprises 15 residues. CDR1 MNHEY and CDR2 SMNVEV come from the germline V gene (reference sequence). Written as DNA, the CDR3 is TGTGCCAGCAGTCCATCGGTGGGACAAAAAGAGACCCAGTACTTC. This encodes CASSPSVGQKETQYF.

The chain is built from TRBV10-3 and TRBJ1-5; weak D call: TRBD1 (5 bases). The V end lost 7 bases, the J end lost 7 bases, and 11 bases lay between the germline ends. Germline V gives CDR1 ENHRY, CDR2 SYGVKD. This CDR3 is built from 12 residues. The CDR3, as DNA: TGTGCCATCAAAGGGAGGGACCAGCCCCAGCATTTT. Residues: CAIKGRDQPQHF.

This clonotype has a count of ten or more. This rearrangement joins TRBV23-1 to TRBJ2-2, with D tentatively TRBD1 or TRBD2 (6 bases each). TRBV23-1 is an open reading frame whose function is uncertain. Trimming shortened V by 3 bases and J by 0 bases, and 14 bases separated the two germline ends. The CDR3 has 17 amino acids. The CDR3 sequence is CASSQHEGGANTGELFF. In DNA, the CDR3 is TGCGCCAGCAGTCAGCACGAGGGGGGAGCGAACACCGGGGAGCTGTTTTTT.

The rearrangement links TRBV6-2 or TRBV6-3 to TRBJ1-1; D remains ambiguous. Trimming took 2 bases from V and 3 from J, leaving 10 bases between them. The CDR3 runs to 14 residues. CDR1 is MNHEY and CDR2 is SVGEGT in the germline V gene. In DNA form, the CDR3 reads TGTGCCAGCAGTTACCCGGACGGGGACACTGAAGCTTTCTTT. Translated: CASSYPDGDTEAFF.

This clonotype was observed a few times. The J gene is TRBJ2-7, the V gene TRBV7-2, with 12 bases aligning to TRBD2. Trimming removed 5 bases from V and 4 bases from J; junction bases left unmatched: 9. The germline CDR1 and CDR2 sequences are SGHTA and FQGNSA. The CDR3 totals 16 residues. The CDR3 loop is CASSPGTSGPTYEQYF. CDR3 nucleotides: TGTGCCAGCAGCCCCGGGACTAGCGGGCCCACGTACGAGCAGTACTTC.

The V call is TRBV28, the J call TRBJ2-5; D possibly matches TRBD1 or TRBD2 (5 bases each). The germline gives CDR1 MDHEN, CDR2 SYDVKM. V dropped 7 bases and J dropped 2 bases, with 23 bases sitting between them. There are 17 residues in the CDR3. The DNA of the CDR3 is TGTGCCAGCAATTCCCTAGTGGGACCGCAGCATCAAGAGACCCAGTACTTC. Translating it yields CASNSLVGPQHQETQYF.

This clonotype was seen repeatedly, ten times or more. The chain recombines TRBV4-2 with TRBJ1-5, with 8 bases aligning to TRBD1. Unmatched junction bases numbered 5, after V lost 1 base and J lost 0 bases. Germline-derived CDR1 and CDR2 are LGHNA and YNFKEQ. CDR3 length: 17 amino acids. CDR3 coding DNA: TGTGCCAGCAGCCAAGGGACAGGGATTTATAGCAATCAGCCCCAGCATTTT. The encoded protein is CASSQGTGIYSNQPQHF.

This clonotype was detected only a few times. The chain links TRBV5-1 to TRBJ2-5; D possibly corresponds to TRBD1 (7 bases). The germline gives CDR1 SGHRS, CDR2 YFSETQ. This CDR3 has 16 residues. V was shortened by 4 bases and J by 1 base, with 17 bases between the two germline ends. CDR3 amino acids: CASSPGARGSQETQYF. DNA for the CDR3: TGCGCCAGCAGCCCGGGGGCCAGGGGGTCCCAAGAGACCCAGTACTTC. Full variable domain (remainder filled in from reference TRBV5-1 and TRBJ2-5): KAGVTQTPRYLIKTRGQQVTLSCSPISGHRSVSWYQQTPGQGLQFLFEYFSETQRNKGNFPGRFSGRQFSNSRSEMNVSTLELGDSALYLCASSPGARGSQETQYFGPGTRLLVL.

This clonotype was picked up a small number of times. This rearrangement joins TRBV6-2 or TRBV6-3 to TRBJ2-7; possibly TRBD2 for D (5 bases). The CDR3 has 15 amino acids. V was shortened by 0 bases and J by 2 bases, with 11 bases between the two germline ends. Germline lookup yields CDR1 MNHEY and CDR2 SVGEGT. The DNA of the CDR3 is TGTGCCAGCAGTTACTCTTCGGGGAGCCCCTACGAGCAGTACTTC. It yields the protein CASSYSSGSPYEQYF.

A few counts support this clonotype. This sequence joins TRBV11-2 and TRBJ1-1; D perhaps matches TRBD1 (5 bases). Per the germline V gene, CDR1 is SGHAT and CDR2 is FQNNGV. The CDR3 consists of 16 residues. The germline V and J ends were trimmed by 1 base and 0 bases, with 12 bases remaining between them. CDR3 nucleotides: TGTGCCAGCAGCTTAGGACAGCGACGAGTGAACACTGAAGCTTTCTTT. Its translation is CASSLGQRRVNTEAFF.

The V gene is TRBV6-5, the J gene TRBJ2-5, with 10 positions matching TRBD1. Per germline, CDR1 MNHEY and CDR2 SVGAGI. V lost 2 bases and J lost 6; bases outside the gene matches: 6. The CDR3 loop spans 15 amino acids. CDR3 DNA: TGTGCCAGCAGTTACAGGACAGGGGGATTAAAGACCCAGTACTTC. Residues: CASSYRTGGLKTQYF.

There are a few counts of this clonotype. This chain joins TRBV29-1 and TRBJ2-2, with D perhaps matching TRBD1 (6 bases). CDR3 size: 15 residues. Germline CDR1 and CDR2: SQVTM and ANQGSEA. V shed 5 bases and J shed 0 bases, with 13 bases lying between them. CDR3 loop: CSVSAGTTNTGELFF. In nucleotides, the CDR3 is TGCAGCGTTAGTGCCGGGACAACGAACACCGGGGAGCTGTTTTTT.

This clonotype was observed a handful of times. This chain connects TRBV7-9 to TRBJ1-2; a possible D gene is TRBD1 (6 bases). V shed 6 bases and J shed 0 bases, with 11 bases lying between them. This CDR3 has 14 residues. The germline V gene encodes CDR1 SEHNR and CDR2 FQNEAQ (reference sequence). As DNA, the CDR3 is TGTGCCAGCAGTTCAGACAGGACTAACTATGGCTACACCTTC. Encoded protein: CASSSDRTNYGYTF.

This clonotype was picked up a small number of times. The chain employs TRBV14 and TRBJ1-6; TRBD1 might be the D (5 bases). V shed 1 base and J shed 0 bases, with 13 bases lying between them. In germline, CDR1 is SGHDN, CDR2 FVKESK. The CDR3 totals 18 residues. As DNA, the CDR3 is TGTGCCAGCAGCCAAGGAGGATACAGGAGCTCCTATAATTCACCCCTCCACTTT. It yields the protein CASSQGGYRSSYNSPLHF.

This clonotype was seen a handful of times. The chain joins TRBV6-2 or TRBV6-3 to TRBJ2-7; D unresolved. CDR3 size: 14 residues. The germline gives CDR1 MNHEY, CDR2 SVGEGT. V lost 0 bases, J lost 2 bases, and 8 bases lay in between. The CDR3 region is CASSYSRRTYEQYF. CDR3 in DNA: TGTGCCAGCAGTTACTCAAGGCGAACCTACGAGCAGTACTTC.

This chain uses TRBV5-8 with TRBJ2-2; the match to TRBD1 covers 10 bases. The trim removed 4 bases at V and 2 bases at J, leaving 8 bases unmatched. CDR3 length equals 17 residues. Germline V lookup: CDR1 SGHTS, CDR2 YDEGEE. DNA for the CDR3: TGTGCCAGCAGCGGCGGACAGGGGGTTTTAAACACCGGGGAGCTGTTTTTT. As protein: CASSGGQGVLNTGELFF.

This clonotype was detected only a few times. The CDR3 sequence is CASSPQRGSSGNTIYF. The CDR3 bases are TGTGCCAGCAGCCCTCAGCGGGGTAGTTCTGGAAACACCATATATTTT. J is TRBJ1-3 and V is TRBV7-9, with unresolved D. The CDR3 length is 16 residues. Trimming stripped 5 bases from V and 1 base from J, with 15 bases between. The germline V gene has CDR1 SEHNR and CDR2 FQNEAQ (reference sequence).

Only a few counts were recorded for this clonotype. This chain joins TRBV7-2 and TRBJ1-1; a possible D gene is TRBD1 (5 bases). Deletions cut 4 bases from V and 4 bases from J, with 13 bases between. The CDR3 spans 14 residues. Germline loops: CDR1 SGHTA, CDR2 FQGNSA. This chain's CDR3 is CASSYYWGITEAFF. CDR3 coding DNA: TGTGCCAGCAGCTACTACTGGGGGATCACTGAAGCTTTCTTT.

The genes are TRBV12-3 or TRBV12-4 and TRBJ1-5; D is perhaps TRBD1 (5 bases). The V gene lost 2 bases and the J gene lost 7 bases, with 9 bases spanning the gap. CDR3 length: 13 residues. The CDR3 nucleotides read TGTGCCAGCAGTTTAATGGGGGGGCAGCCCCAGCATTTT. It is translated as CASSLMGGQPQHF.

The chain couples TRBV7-9 to TRBJ1-1, with a tentative D call TRBD1 (5 bases). This CDR3 comprises 14 residues. Germline V gene sequence: CDR1 SEHNR, CDR2 FQNEAQ (reference sequence). Trimming took off 3 bases at V and 4 bases at J, with 12 bases between the two ends. DNA of the CDR3: TGTGCCAGCAGCTTCACGGGGGAGGGCACTGAAGCTTTCTTT. It specifies CASSFTGEGTEAFF.

CDR3 sequence reads: CASSGGEKLFF. The CDR3, as DNA: TGTGCCAGCAGCGGGGGAGAAAAACTGTTTTTT. The V call is TRBV7-2, the J call TRBJ1-4, with D perhaps matching TRBD1 (5 bases). CDR1 SGHTA and CDR2 FQGNSA come from the germline V gene. The CDR3 has 11 amino acids. V was cut by 5 bases and J by 8 bases, with 6 bases left in between. Full variable domain (rest looked up from reference TRBV7-2 and TRBJ1-4): GAGVSQSPSNKVTEKGKDVELRCDPISGHTALYWYRQSLGQGLEFLIYFQGNSAPDKSGLPSDRFSAERTGGSVSTLTIQRTQQEDSAVYLCASSGGEKLFFGSGTQLSVL.

This clonotype was observed a few times. The gene calls are TRBV7-2 and TRBJ2-5, with TRBD2 matching over 8 bases. The ends lost 3 bases at V and 4 bases at J; junction bases unmatched: 10. The CDR3 runs to 16 residues. Germline values: CDR1 SGHTA, CDR2 FQGNSA. CDR3 bases: TGTGCCAGCAGCTTCACGAAGGGACTAGAGAGAGAGACCCAGTACTTC. Its protein product is CASSFTKGLERETQYF.